The 3 T cell receptor beta chains reported below all come from one sample, sequenced in a study of shared clonotypes between healthy human individuals. The repertoire was sequenced with immunoSEQ multiplex PCR; TCRdb's copy has only in-frame clones and lacks some. The sample has about half a million clones, roughly four fifths seen once. Material: PBMCs. These receptors were collected from a woman in her forties in good health. Some clones in this sample may be carry-over from other donors' samples.

A remark on this clone: This may come from a read error, since a much larger clone is one base off. Other DNA sequences in the same sample also yield this CDR3. The chain combines TRBV30 with TRBJ1-3; perhaps D is TRBD1 or TRBD2 (6 bases each). The end of the DNA is better explained by TRBJ2-2, so the J call may be wrong. Germline V gene sequence: CDR1 GTSNPN, CDR2 SVGIG (reference sequence). This CDR3 contains 15 residues. CDR3 DNA: TGTGCCTGGAGGAGTGCAGGGGAGGATACCGGGGAGCTGTTTTTT. Protein sequence: CAWRSAGEDTGELFF.

The V gene is TRBV4-3, the J gene TRBJ2-5, with D uncertain. Between the trimmed V and J ends, which lost 1 base and 5 bases, there was a span of 17 bases. Per the germline V gene, CDR1 is LGHNA and CDR2 is YSLEER. This CDR3 contains 16 residues. This chain's CDR3 is CASSQGQTWGGETQYF. CDR3 sequence (DNA): TGCGCCAGCAGCCAAGGTCAAACCTGGGGTGGGGAGACCCAGTACTTC.

This clone was seen more than once but under ten times. It differs at one base from a far larger clone, so likely a read error. The gene calls are TRBV10-3 and TRBJ2-1, with 9 bases fitting TRBD2. The J segment lost 6 bases and the V segment lost 8 bases, leaving 8 bases of the junction unmatched. In germline, CDR1 is ENHRY, CDR2 SYGVKD. The CDR3 is 14 amino acids. The CDR3 bases are TGTGCCATCGGCGGGACTAGCCTGGGCAATGAGCAGTTCTTC. As protein: CAIGGTSLGNEQFF.